This T cell receptor (beta chain) stems from a study of prognosis after radiotherapy for stage I lung cancer. Overall study context: In about 15 patients the disease was a newly diagnosed primary stage I lung tumor, whereas 5 or 6 had oligometastatic NSCLC following surgical resection of the primary tumor. Patient ages ran from about 53 to 95, with a median of approximately 74 years, and the group had around 13 men and 6 women. The tumor was squamous cell carcinoma for seven or eight patients; for twelve, it was adenocarcinoma. Findings and caveats of the study: With medians of approximately 10,000 versus 7,000, unique TCR clone counts fell after stereotactic body radiation therapy.

The V end was cut by 4 bases, the J end by 5 bases, with 12 bases between. The CDR3 has 14 residues. The germline V gene encodes CDR1 LGHDT and CDR2 YNNKEL (reference sequence). Amplicons of TCR beta CDR3 were generated from genomic DNA by two-round multiplex PCR. Primers targeting each individual TRBV and TRBJ gene were applied in first-round PCR. TCRdb re-called the multiplex PCR reads through MiXCR, storing one row per CDR3 protein. The table shows roughly 14,000 distinct CDR3 sequences, with about a quarter occurring only once. This clonotype was found many times. Its antigen is as yet unknown. V usage is TRBV3-1 and J usage is TRBJ2-1; D could derive from TRBD1 or TRBD2 (5 bases each). This sequence originates from a donor over 45 with non-small cell lung cancer. The specimen was PBMCs, collected before or after stereotactic body radiation therapy (not recorded which). The CDR3 spells CASSRAGTDNEQFF. The CDR3 coding sequence is TGTGCCAGCAGCCGTGCTGGGACGGACAATGAGCAGTTCTTC.